Below are 21 T cell receptor beta chains sequenced from a single sample in a study of response to subunit inactivated influenza vaccine. TCRdb re-called the RT-PCR reads through MiXCR, storing one row per CDR3 protein. Of approximately 500,000 distinct CDR3 sequences in the sample, 14% were seen once. Here the sequenced sample was PBMCs from blood, taken 11 to 12 days after vaccination. The receptors shown here come from a man between 50 and 59 years old who received an inactivated influenza vaccine.

This clonotype was counted only a few times. The chain uses TRBV5-1 and TRBJ1-6, with 9 bases fitting TRBD1. This CDR3 region has 17 residues. The germline V gene has CDR1 SGHRS and CDR2 YFSETQ. Germline trimming cut 2 bases from V and 3 bases from J; bases unmatched to any gene: 6. The CDR3 loop reads CASSLGQGRSYNSPLHF. As DNA, the CDR3 is TGCGCCAGCAGCTTAGGACAGGGGAGGAGCTATAATTCACCCCTCCACTTT.

This clonotype was seen a handful of times. The chain couples TRBV28 to TRBJ2-1, with a weak D call TRBD2 (6 bases). The length of the CDR3 is 15 residues. In germline, CDR1 is MDHEN, CDR2 SYDVKM. V shed 7 bases and J shed 9 bases, with 22 bases lying between them. The CDR3 is CASMGSASGDIEQFF. The CDR3 bases are TGTGCCAGCATGGGTAGCGCCTCGGGAGATATTGAGCAGTTCTTC. The entire variable domain, with the rest obtained from reference TRBV28 and TRBJ2-1, is as follows: DVKVTQSSRYLVKRTGEKVFLECVQDMDHENMFWYRQDPGLGLRLIYFSYDVKMKEKGDIPEGYSVSREKKERFSLILESASTNQTSMYLCASMGSASGDIEQFFGPGTRLTVL.

This clonotype turned up a few times. This rearrangement joins TRBV2 to TRBJ2-1; 12 bases map to TRBD2. CDR1 is SNHLY and CDR2 is FYNNEI in the germline V gene. This CDR3 comprises 19 residues. V lost 3 bases, J lost 3 bases, and 12 bases stayed unmatched. CDR3 region: CASSDGWLAGGLGYNEQFF. In nucleotides, the CDR3 is TGTGCCAGCAGTGACGGTTGGCTAGCGGGAGGGCTAGGCTACAATGAGCAGTTCTTC.

This clonotype was found a few times. The V call is TRBV24-1, the J call TRBJ2-1; D perhaps matches TRBD1 (5 bases). Trimming took off 3 bases at V and 5 bases at J, with 10 bases between the two ends. The CDR3 runs 14 residues. Germline V CDR1 and CDR2: KGHDR, SFDVKD. The CDR3, as DNA: TGTGCCACCAGTGATGTGGCGGACAACAATGAGCAGTTCTTC. This translates into CATSDVADNNEQFF.

The rearrangement uses TRBV6-1 and TRBJ2-1; D might be TRBD1 (5 bases). Deletions cut 7 bases from V and 2 bases from J, with 15 bases between. Germline-derived CDR1 and CDR2 are MNHNS and SASEGT. This CDR3 has 15 residues. For the CDR3, the DNA is TGTGCCAGCAAGCCCCCAGGGAAGGCCTACAATGAGCAGTTCTTC. Its translation is CASKPPGKAYNEQFF.

This clonotype was observed a handful of times. The J gene is TRBJ2-7, the V gene TRBV21-1; TRBD2, as called in the table, went unchecked against the DNA. TRBV21-1 is a listed pseudogene. The CDR3 contains 18 residues. In DNA form, the CDR3 reads TGTGCCAGCAGCAAAAAGCGCGGGGAAGGGAGGACAACCTACGAGCAGTACTTC. It yields the protein CASSKKRGEGRTTYEQYF.

This clonotype has more than one count but fewer than ten. The rearrangement uses TRBV3-1 and TRBJ2-4; TRBD1 is a possible D gene (5 bases). The CDR3 spans 14 residues. V was cut by 2 bases and J by 3 bases, with 8 bases left in between. CDR1 LGHDT and CDR2 YNNKEL come from the germline V gene (reference sequence). The CDR3 region is CASSQTTVKNIQYF. In nucleotides, the CDR3 is TGTGCCAGCAGCCAAACGACAGTCAAAAACATTCAGTACTTC.

In its sample, this clonotype was seen a few times. J is TRBJ2-7 and V is TRBV13, with TRBD1 matching over 10 bases. V was pared by 5 bases and J by 4 bases, with 29 bases of the junction left unmatched. The CDR3 sequence is 22 residues long. The V gene's germline CDR1 is PRHDT and CDR2 FYEKMQ (reference sequence). CDR3 residues: CASSPLGTGDDHKGFFAYEQYF. The DNA of the CDR3 is TGTGCCAGCAGCCCACTCGGGACAGGGGACGATCATAAGGGTTTTTTCGCGTACGAGCAGTACTTC.

This clonotype occurred a few times. This rearrangement joins TRBV19 to TRBJ2-2; tentative D call: TRBD1 (6 bases). Germline V gene data show CDR1 as LNHDA and CDR2 as SQIVND (reference sequence). This CDR3 is built from 14 residues. The V end was cut by 3 bases, the J end by 1 base, with 6 bases between. The CDR3 loop reads CASSMGQNTGELFF. The CDR3 bases are TGTGCCAGTAGTATGGGACAGAACACCGGGGAGCTGTTTTTT.

This clonotype was counted only a few times. This rearrangement joins TRBV4-2 to TRBJ2-2; 8 bases agree with TRBD2. V shed 0 bases, J shed 1 base, and the junction held 4 bases outside the gene matches. CDR3 length: 17 amino acids. Germline values: CDR1 LGHNA, CDR2 YNFKEQ. The CDR3 sequence: CASSQEVLAGNTGELFF. The CDR3 region has the DNA TGTGCCAGCAGCCAAGAGGTCCTAGCGGGGAACACCGGGGAGCTGTTTTTT.

The V call is TRBV29-1, the J call TRBJ1-2, with D possibly being TRBD1 (5 bases). CDR1 SQVTM and CDR2 ANQGSEA come from the germline V gene. The CDR3 has 11 residues. Trimming shortened V by 6 bases and J by 8 bases, and 13 bases separated the two germline ends. In DNA, the CDR3 is TGCAGCGTCAAGCAAGGGGAAGGCTACACCTTC. Translated: CSVKQGEGYTF. Combining the CDR3 with reference TRBV29-1 and TRBJ1-2 gives the whole variable domain SAVISQKPSRDICQRGTSLTIQCQVDSQVTMMFWYRQQPGQSLTLIATANQGSEATYESGFVIDKFPISRPNLTFSTLTVSNMSPEDSSIYLCSVKQGEGYTFGSGTRLTVV.

The chain joins TRBV19 to TRBJ1-2, with 7 bases aligning to TRBD1. CDR3 length equals 14 residues. Germline loops: CDR1 LNHDA, CDR2 SQIVND (reference sequence). V lost 8 bases and J lost 3; bases outside the gene matches: 9. CDR3 sequence (DNA): TGTGCCAGTGCGGGACAGTACGGCCACTATGGCTACACCTTC. Protein product: CASAGQYGHYGYTF.

This chain connects TRBV10-3 to TRBJ2-7; D is undetermined. The CDR3 runs 13 residues. Between the trimmed V and J ends, which lost 2 bases and 3 bases, there was a span of 8 bases. Germline lookup yields CDR1 ENHRY and CDR2 SYGVKD. This CDR3 reads CAISEGRLYEQYF. CDR3 nucleotides: TGTGCCATCAGTGAGGGGCGGCTCTACGAGCAGTACTTC.

This clonotype was seen a handful of times. V usage is TRBV2 and J usage is TRBJ2-5; TRBD2 aligns across 9 bases. After removal of 8 bases from V and 2 bases from J, the junction contained 15 bases not matched to a gene. CDR3 length: 17 amino acids. Germline V gives CDR1 SNHLY, CDR2 FYNNEI. CDR3 nucleotides: TGTGCCAGCGGAACCGAGTTCGGCGGGGGGGAACAAGAGACCCAGTACTTC. Encoded protein: CASGTEFGGGEQETQYF.

V usage is TRBV7-8 and J usage is TRBJ2-5; 9 nucleotides match TRBD2. CDR1 and CDR2 (germline): SGHVS, FQNEAQ. The CDR3 is 15 residues long. With 1 base clipped from V and 5 bases from J, the junction kept 5 bases outside the gene matches. This CDR3 reads CASSLGSGGPETQYF. CDR3 nucleotides: TGTGCCAGCAGCTTAGGAAGCGGGGGGCCGGAGACCCAGTACTTC.

This clonotype was seen just once. This chain connects TRBV18 to TRBJ2-1; TRBD1 matches at 8 bases. Trimming at V came to 6 bases and at J to 5 bases, leaving 6 bases not matched to a gene. From germline, CDR1 is KGHSH and CDR2 LQKENI. The CDR3 has 14 residues. CDR3 sequence: CASSIGQGNNEQFF. In DNA form, the CDR3 reads TGTGCCAGCTCCATAGGACAGGGCAACAATGAGCAGTTCTTC.

The J gene is TRBJ1-6, the V gene TRBV4-3; TRBD1 might be the D (6 bases). Germline loops: CDR1 LGHNA, CDR2 YSLEER. The CDR3 extends over 20 amino acids. Trimming removed 1 base at V and 0 bases at J, with 19 bases between. CDR3 DNA: TGCGCCAGCAGCCAAGTAAGGTCGGGACAAGCCAACTCCTATAATTCACCCCTCCACTTT. This gives the protein CASSQVRSGQANSYNSPLHF.

The V and J genes are TRBV29-1 and TRBJ2-7, with TRBD2 matching over 7 bases. V was pared by 2 bases and J by 3 bases, with 7 bases of the junction left unmatched. From germline, CDR1 is SQVTM and CDR2 ANQGSEA. CDR3 size: 14 residues. For the CDR3, the DNA is TGCAGCGTTGAAAACGGCCAGCGGGGCTACGAGCAGTACTTC. Protein sequence: CSVENGQRGYEQYF.

Ten or more counts support this clonotype. The chain carries TRBV9 and TRBJ1-1; no firm D call. This CDR3 region has 13 residues. V was pared by 3 bases and J by 4 bases, with 10 bases between. Germline V gives CDR1 SGDLS, CDR2 YYNGEE. The CDR3 loop is CASSAPPTTEAFF. The CDR3 DNA sequence: TGTGCCAGCAGCGCCCCCCCAACCACTGAAGCTTTCTTT.

The rearrangement links TRBV6-1 to TRBJ2-5, with a tentative D call TRBD1 (5 bases). Between the trimmed V and J ends, which lost 7 bases and 5 bases, there was a span of 20 bases. Germline V lookup: CDR1 MNHNS, CDR2 SASEGT. This CDR3 comprises 15 residues. The CDR3 sequence is CASTQTGRVWETQYF. CDR3 in DNA: TGTGCCAGCACCCAAACGGGCAGGGTCTGGGAGACCCAGTACTTC.

CDR3 DNA sequence: TGTGCCAGCAGCTTATACCGGGGGGACTACAATGAGCAGTTCTTC. Its protein is CASSLYRGDYNEQFF. The V call is TRBV7-2, the J call TRBJ2-1; 7 bases agree with TRBD2. V was clipped by 2 bases and J by 3 bases; unmatched bases: 4. CDR1 is SGHTA and CDR2 is FQGNSA in the germline V gene. The CDR3 contains 15 residues.